This T cell receptor (beta chain) was sequenced during a study of blood T cell repertoires in COVID-19 (TCRdb year 2020). For the study in its entirety: Samples covering the acute and convalescent phases of COVID-19 were provided by collaborators in the United States, Italy and Spain. The material from the prospective study consisted of cDNA or gDNA derived from T cells, B-cell-depleted T cells, or PBMCs. Deeply sampled blood TCRbeta repertoires from subjects exposed to, actively infected with, or recovered from COVID-19 were included in the dataset. The repertoires were made available in a free public database intended to serve as a resource for research on the immune response to SARS-CoV-2. The samples were drawn from two sources: the first 160 participants of the ongoing ImmuneRACE study, and over 1,000 subjects contributed by 6 global collaborators. The sample metadata nearly always contained a de-identified subject ID, COVID-19 status, age in years and sex. Where available, HLA class I and class II types were obtained from metadata supplied by the sample provider rather than from assay-based typing.

On this clone: What antigen it recognizes has not been identified. Base qualities are missing; no much larger clone stands one base away.

In Seattle, one collaborating source enrolled patients while the infection was active and tracked those patients longitudinally over the course of disease. The collaborating institutions used their own protocols to collect whole blood in K2EDTA tubes. For TCRbeta analysis, collaborators shipped samples as frozen whole blood, isolated PBMCs, or DNA extracted from either of those sample types. CDR1 and CDR2 were assigned from the germline V gene as SGHRS and YFSETQ. The CDR3 goes from the cysteine to the phenylalanine over 12 residues. CDR3 DNA is the only sequence kept; it has 36 bases, read in frame from the first base. V loses 2 bases of germline sequence and J loses 5 bases, and the interval between the two ends is 2 bases. TCRbeta CDR3 regions were amplified from genomic DNA by means of the immunoSEQ Assay, a bias-controlled multiplex PCR. As for the original processing: The number of nucleated cells in each sample was estimated from the amplification of reference gene primers within the assay. Sequence reads were collapsed and filtered to measure the absolute abundance of every unique TCRbeta CDR3 rearrangement. Productive Simpson clonality was computed per sample as the square root of Simpson's diversity index over productive rearrangements. As stored in TCRdb, this immuneACCESS dataset retains in-frame rearrangements with V and J assigned. A fraction of the clones does not appear; measured against another copy, unresolved V genes explain less than half of the discrepancy, and the remainder lacks a known reason. V, J and clone size reflect that table, while D and trimming were determined from the DNA. The sample records 200,000 to 250,000 clones, roughly four fifths of which are singletons. Jointly, the top ten make up roughly 7.8% of the sample.

Results the study describes overall, beyond this receptor: The quantity of clinical and demographic metadata differed by source and by participant and was supplied without curation.

This sequence uses TRBV5-1 and TRBJ1-6, with no D gene named confidently. This TCR came from an elderly woman with COVID-19, enrolled during active disease. Sequences were obtained from peripheral blood. The DNA reads TGCGCCAGCAGCTTCAATAATTCACCCCTCCACTTT. This sequence encodes CASSFNNSPLHF.